Shown below are 29 T cell receptor beta chains from a single sample sequenced in a study of blood T cell repertoires in COVID-19. Generated by immunoSEQ multiplex PCR, the TCRdb table keeps only in-frame clones and is missing some. In the table there are about 55,000 clones, 75% to 90% of which are singletons. The specimen was peripheral blood. These receptors were collected from a human donor in a cohort sampled during active COVID-19.

The gene calls are TRBV7-6 and TRBJ2-5; 7 bases map to TRBD1. This CDR3 spans 16 amino acids. J was trimmed by 1 base and V by 7 bases; bases with no gene match: 12. Germline V gene data show CDR1 as SGHVS and CDR2 as FNYEAQ. The CDR3 spells CASTASLGTAQETQYF. The CDR3 coding sequence is TGTGCCAGCACCGCGTCTCTTGGGACAGCCCAAGAGACCCAGTACTTC.

The chain couples TRBV12-3 or TRBV12-4 to TRBJ1-1; 9 positions agree with TRBD1. Germline trimming cut 6 bases from V and 10 bases from J; bases unmatched to any gene: 9. CDR3 length equals 13 residues. CDR3 in amino acids: CASRGTGKGAAFF. CDR3 DNA: TGTGCCAGCAGGGGGACAGGGAAAGGGGCAGCTTTCTTT.

This sequence joins TRBV28 and TRBJ1-1, with D tentatively TRBD1 (5 bases). The CDR3 consists of 14 residues. The V end was cut by 2 bases, the J end by 5 bases, with 12 bases between. CDR1 MDHEN and CDR2 SYDVKM come from the germline V gene. The CDR3 region has the DNA TGTGCCAGCAGTTTACCCCAGGGTAAGACTGAAGCTTTCTTT. Amino acid sequence: CASSLPQGKTEAFF.

V usage is TRBV19 and J usage is TRBJ1-2, with TRBD1 matching 10 bases. The CDR3 spans 14 residues. Per germline, CDR1 LNHDA and CDR2 SQIVND (reference sequence). Trimming removed 5 bases from V and 5 bases from J; junction bases left unmatched: 5. The CDR3 nucleotides are TGTGCCAGTAGTGAAGGGGACAGGGGATATGGCTACACCTTC. It translates to CASSEGDRGYGYTF.

The gene calls are TRBV27 and TRBJ1-1; D not resolved. The ends were cut back, 6 bases at V and 6 bases at J, with 11 bases in the middle. The CDR3 is made up of 12 amino acids. Germline-derived CDR1 and CDR2 are MNHEY and SMNVEV (reference sequence). The CDR3 DNA sequence: TGTGCCAGCAGCCGCGCCGGGGCTGAAGCTTTCTTT. It translates to CASSRAGAEAFF.

This CDR3 reads CASSLDRAVTEAFF. In DNA form, the CDR3 reads TGTGCCAGCAGTCTAGACAGGGCCGTCACTGAAGCTTTCTTT. The chain recombines TRBV2 with TRBJ1-1, with TRBD1 matching over 7 bases. V gave up 5 bases and J gave up 4 bases; unmatched junction bases: 7. There are 14 residues in the CDR3. From germline, CDR1 is SNHLY and CDR2 FYNNEI.

The J gene is TRBJ2-1, the V gene TRBV19; perhaps TRBD2 as D (6 bases). V lost 8 bases and J 4 bases, leaving 12 bases between the germline ends. Germline CDR1 is LNHDA and CDR2 is SQIVND (reference sequence). The CDR3 has 13 amino acids. In nucleotides, the CDR3 is TGTGCCAGTGGGGGACTCCGGTACAATGAGCAGTTCTTC. Its translation is CASGGLRYNEQFF.

This rearrangement joins TRBV5-8 to TRBJ2-7; TRBD1 is a possible D gene (5 bases). CDR3 length equals 12 residues. Trimming left V 4 bases short and J 6 bases short, with 11 bases between. CDR1 SGHTS and CDR2 YDEGEE come from the germline V gene. The CDR3 DNA is TGTGCCAGCAGCACTCAGGGTGGCGAGCAGTACTTC. It yields the protein CASSTQGGEQYF.

This clone was recorded a few times. CDR3 DNA sequence: TGTGCCAGCAGTTCCTACGATCCTGGGCGGGACAATCAGCCCCAGCATTTT. It specifies CASSSYDPGRDNQPQHF. This sequence joins TRBV27 and TRBJ1-5, with unresolved D. This CDR3 is built from 17 residues. The V gene lost 4 bases and the J gene lost 3 bases, with 19 bases spanning the gap. Looked up from germline, CDR1 is MNHEY and CDR2 is SMNVEV (reference sequence).

The chain couples TRBV6-5 to TRBJ2-7; possibly TRBD1 for D (6 bases). Per germline, CDR1 MNHEY and CDR2 SVGAGI. Trimming removed 6 bases at V and 2 bases at J, with 14 bases between. The CDR3 is 14 residues long. CDR3 region: CASSSARGTYEQYF. CDR3 sequence (DNA): TGTGCCAGCAGCTCGGCCAGGGGCACCTACGAGCAGTACTTC.

The sample holds a few counts of this clone. A read error may account for a junction end that differs from germline. The chain recombines TRBV19 with TRBJ2-3, with D maybe TRBD1 (5 bases). The CDR3 has 16 residues. Germline lookup yields CDR1 LNHDA and CDR2 SQIVND (reference sequence). CDR3 in DNA: TGTGCCAGTAGTATAGATCTTGGCCAGGGCACGGATACGCAGTATTTT. This encodes CASSIDLGQGTDTQYF.

The V and J genes are TRBV30 and TRBJ1-5; no firm D call. Germline V lookup: CDR1 GTSNPN, CDR2 SVGIG (reference sequence). The CDR3 extends over 17 amino acids. The V and J ends lost 0 bases and 6 bases respectively, with 21 bases between them. The DNA for the CDR3 is TGTGCCTGGAGTGTCGGTCTGTCGGGAATTGGCGCTCAGCCCCAGCATTTT. Amino acid sequence: CAWSVGLSGIGAQPQHF.

This clone was counted between two and nine times. This chain links TRBV6-5 with TRBJ1-1, with a weak D call TRBD1 (5 bases). With 6 bases removed from V and 8 bases from J, the gap between germline ends came to 13 bases. This CDR3 has 12 amino acids. Germline CDR1 reads MNHEY; CDR2 reads SVGAGI. CDR3 loop: CASSRQTGEAFF. The CDR3 DNA reads as TGTGCCAGCAGCCGACAGACCGGAGAAGCTTTCTTT.

The chain has TRBV6-5 and TRBJ2-7, with D maybe TRBD1 (5 bases). The CDR3 consists of 13 residues. Germline CDR1 reads MNHEY; CDR2 reads SVGAGI. Trimming shortened V by 0 bases and J by 5 bases, and 8 bases separated the two germline ends. The CDR3 spells CASSYSKDNEQYF. In DNA form, the CDR3 reads TGTGCCAGCAGTTACTCGAAGGACAACGAGCAGTACTTC.

V gene TRBV11-2 combines with J gene TRBJ2-1, with 10 nucleotides matching TRBD2. Germline lookup yields CDR1 SGHAT and CDR2 FQNNGV. V was clipped by 4 bases and J by 9 bases; unmatched bases: 12. There are 16 residues in the CDR3. The CDR3 spells CASSWRASGSRVEQFF. The CDR3 nucleotides read TGTGCCAGCAGCTGGAGGGCTAGCGGGAGTCGGGTTGAGCAGTTCTTC.

This clone was seen only once. The chain has TRBV24-1 and TRBJ1-5; no clear D gene. V was cut by 2 bases and J by 4 bases, with 5 bases left in between. The CDR3 consists of 13 residues. From germline, CDR1 is KGHDR and CDR2 SFDVKD. CDR3 DNA: TGTGCCACCAGTGATTCCCTAAATCAGCCCCAGCATTTT. Protein product: CATSDSLNQPQHF.

This chain links TRBV25-1 with TRBJ1-5; no firm D call. V was pared by 4 bases and J by 0 bases, with 7 bases between. The CDR3 has 14 residues. The germline gives CDR1 MGHDK, CDR2 SYGVNS. The CDR3 DNA reads as TGTGCCAGCAGTGGGCTTTATAGCAATCAGCCCCAGCATTTT. It encodes CASSGLYSNQPQHF.

The gene calls are TRBV5-1 and TRBJ2-7; 7 bases match TRBD2. Trimming took 0 bases from V and 6 from J; bases not matched to a gene: 9. The germline CDR1 and CDR2 sequences are SGHRS and YFSETQ. The CDR3 is 15 amino acids. In DNA form, the CDR3 reads TGCGCCAGCAGCTTGGCCGGACTAGAGGTCGCCGAGCAGTACTTC. Its translation: CASSLAGLEVAEQYF.

This clone was recorded only once. The rearrangement joins TRBV7-9 to TRBJ1-2; TRBD1 matches at 7 bases. V lost 3 bases to trimming and J lost 2 bases; unmatched junction nucleotides: 3. The length of the CDR3 is 14 residues. Looked up from germline, CDR1 is SEHNR and CDR2 is FQNEAQ (reference sequence). The CDR3 protein is CASSFPTGNYGYTF. The CDR3 DNA is TGTGCCAGCAGCTTCCCGACAGGGAACTATGGCTACACCTTC.

This sequence joins TRBV13 and TRBJ2-1; D may be TRBD2 (6 bases). Germline CDR1 is PRHDT and CDR2 is FYEKMQ (reference sequence). V lost 8 bases and J 5 bases, leaving 16 bases between the germline ends. The CDR3 has 14 residues. As DNA, the CDR3 is TGTGCCAGCTCCCCTCTGCGGAGGGACAATGAGCAGTTCTTC. This sequence encodes CASSPLRRDNEQFF. Complete variable domain (other parts from reference TRBV13 and TRBJ2-1): AAGVIQSPRHLIKEKRETATLKCYPIPRHDTVYWYQQGPGQDPQFLISFYEKMQSDKGSIPDRFSAQQFSDYHSELNMSSLELGDSALYFCASSPLRRDNEQFFGPGTRLTVL.

The gene calls are TRBV6-5 and TRBJ2-5; D possibly corresponds to TRBD1 (5 bases). The CDR3 sequence is 14 residues long. Trimming left V 7 bases short and J 4 bases short, with 16 bases between. CDR1 and CDR2 (germline): MNHEY, SVGAGI. CDR3 protein: CASTSFRTSETQYF. In nucleotides, the CDR3 is TGTGCCAGCACCTCCTTCCGGACATCAGAGACCCAGTACTTC.

CDR3 DNA sequence: TGTGCCAGCAAACTACCCAAGCACCTCACCGGGGAGCTGTTTTTT. This encodes CASKLPKHLTGELFF. The rearrangement uses TRBV6-5 and TRBJ2-2; D is unclear. This CDR3 comprises 15 residues. V lost 7 bases and J lost 4, with 16 bases in between. The V gene's germline CDR1 is MNHEY and CDR2 SVGAGI.

The chain has TRBV11-2 and TRBJ1-1; no clear D gene. V lost 5 bases and J lost 3, with 13 bases in between. CDR1 is SGHAT, CDR2 FQNNGV, per germline. The CDR3 extends over 14 amino acids. The CDR3 loop is CASSPPRRYTEAFF. The CDR3 coding sequence is TGTGCCAGCAGCCCCCCCCGGAGGTACACTGAAGCTTTCTTT.

CDR3 nucleotides: TGTGCCAGCAGGCGGACAGGGGCGGGCACTGAAGCTTTCTTT. It translates to CASRRTGAGTEAFF. The rearrangement links TRBV6-6 to TRBJ1-1; 9 bases line up with TRBD1. CDR3 length: 14 amino acids. The J segment lost 4 bases and the V segment lost 6 bases, leaving 6 bases of the junction unmatched. Germline-derived CDR1 and CDR2 are MNHNY and SVGAGI (reference sequence).

The rearrangement joins TRBV18 to TRBJ2-1, with 13 bases matching TRBD2. CDR1 is KGHSH and CDR2 is LQKENI in the germline V gene. V was pared by 4 bases and J by 8 bases, with 8 bases of the junction left unmatched. The CDR3 has 16 residues. The CDR3 nucleotides are TGTGCCAGCTCACTCGGACTAGCGGGAGTCGGGGATGAGCAGTTCTTC. Translation gives CASSLGLAGVGDEQFF.

The chain couples TRBV19 to TRBJ2-1; 8 bases line up with TRBD2. Germline trimming cut 3 bases from V and 2 bases from J; bases unmatched to any gene: 3. The CDR3 runs to 15 residues. Germline V gene sequence: CDR1 LNHDA, CDR2 SQIVND (reference sequence). CDR3 nucleotide sequence: TGTGCCAGTAGTATCAGCGGGAGACCCTACAATGAGCAGTTCTTC. As protein: CASSISGRPYNEQFF.

The chain couples TRBV5-1 to TRBJ1-6, with 8 bases matching TRBD1. This CDR3 has 16 amino acids. In germline, CDR1 is SGHRS, CDR2 YFSETQ. V lost 0 bases and J lost 7; bases outside the gene matches: 6. CDR3 DNA sequence: TGCGCCAGCAGCTTGGTGGGGGACAGGATGAATTCACCCCTCCACTTT. Translation gives CASSLVGDRMNSPLHF.

This clone appeared once. The CDR3 is CASSEGTGGLGSGNTIYF. In DNA, the CDR3 is TGTGCCAGCAGTGAAGGGACGGGGGGACTTGGATCTGGAAACACCATATATTTT. The chain uses TRBV6-1 and TRBJ1-3; perhaps TRBD1 as D (5 bases). V was cut by 1 base and J by 1 base, with 17 bases left in between. The CDR3 totals 18 residues. CDR1 and CDR2 (germline): MNHNS, SASEGT.

This chain links TRBV5-1 with TRBJ2-1; 8 bases fit TRBD1. Germline CDR1 SGHRS, CDR2 YFSETQ. Trimming took 3 bases from V and 5 from J; bases not matched to a gene: 4. CDR3 length equals 14 residues. The CDR3 nucleotides are TGCGCCAGCAGCTCCCAGGGGGCCGACAATGAGCAGTTCTTC. The encoded protein is CASSSQGADNEQFF. The full variable domain, rest sourced from reference TRBV5-1 and TRBJ2-1, is KAGVTQTPRYLIKTRGQQVTLSCSPISGHRSVSWYQQTPGQGLQFLFEYFSETQRNKGNFPGRFSGRQFSNSRSEMNVSTLELGDSALYLCASSSQGADNEQFFGPGTRLTVL.